Listed below are T cell receptor beta chains from one sample, sequenced in a study of kidney transplant recipient with SARS-CoV-2 infection. From the reads, TCRdb called clonotypes with MiXCR, one entry per CDR3 protein. The data show about 240,000 distinct CDR3 sequences, under 35% seen once. Sequencing was performed on a blood sample, taken at baseline and around day 120 from a kidney transplant recipient. These receptors came from a male patient aged 25-45 years who had COVID-19 and was a kidney transplant recipient. Some T cells here may be from the graft donor. Both conserved end residues are part of each CDR3. D genes are given only for firm matches. Some rows have no size entry. The others give once, few or many, or a class for an expanded clone.

j_call cdr3_length d_call clone_size v_call cdr3_nt cdr3_aa
TRBJ2-5 17 TRBD2 few TRBV20-1 TGCAGTGCTAGAGATCGGGGTTTAGCGGGAGGAGGAAAGACCCAGTACTTC CSARDRGLAGGGKTQYF
TRBJ1-2 16 - - TRBV8-2 TGTGGCAGTATATATCATGATAGCCGAAAGACCTATAGCTACACCTTC CGSIYHDSRKTYSYTF
TRBJ1-2 17 - - TRBV7-6 TGTGCCAGCAGCGGGCGAAATGAATCTCGAAAGACCTATGGCTACACCTTC CASSGRNESRKTYGYTF
TRBJ1-2 13 - many TRBV5-8 TGTGCCAGCAGCTTGGTCAGGGCCTATGGCTACACCTTC CASSLVRAYGYTF
TRBJ1-2 17 - few TRBV7-4 TGTGCCAGCAGCCTAAATTATTCAGCTCGAAAGACCTATGGCTACACCTTC CASSLNYSARKTYGYTF
TRBJ2-2 15 TRBD2 many TRBV9 TGTGCCAGCAGCCCCCGGGGAGGGGACACCGGGGAGCTGTTTTTT CASSPRGGDTGELFF
TRBJ2-3 14 TRBD2 - TRBV7-9 TGTGCCAGCAGCTCCGGGACTAGCGCAGATACGCAGTATTTT CASSSGTSADTQYF
TRBJ2-7 12 - many TRBV3-2 TGTGCCAGCAGCCACGCCACGTACGAGCAGTACTTC CASSHATYEQYF
TRBJ2-3 15 - many TRBV3-1 TGTGCCAGCAGCCCGACCTCAACTAGCACAGATACGCAGTATTTT CASSPTSTSTDTQYF
TRBJ1-6 16 - many TRBV4-2 TGTGCCAGCAGCCAAGATCGGCGAAACGATAATTCACCCCTCCACTTT CASSQDRRNDNSPLHF
TRBJ2-7 11 - many TRBV2 TGTGCCAGCAGGAAGGGAAGCGAGCAGTACTTC CASRKGSEQYF
TRBJ2-3 17 - few TRBV21-1 TGTGCCAGCAGACATGCGCTAGCTACAGTCATGCAAGATACGCAGTATTTT CASRHALATVMQDTQYF
TRBJ2-4 14 - many TRBV20-1 TGCAGTGCTAGGCGGGAAGGGACCAAAAACATTCAGTACTTC CSARREGTKNIQYF
TRBJ2-4 15 - many TRBV7-8 TGTGCCAGCAGCGGGGGGGGCCTAGCCAAAAACATTCAGTACTTC CASSGGGLAKNIQYF
TRBJ1-2 17 - many TRBV12-5 TGTGCTAGTGGTAGACCCTCTTTGCAGGGAAAGACCTATGGCTACACCTTC CASGRPSLQGKTYGYTF
TRBJ2-5 14 - many TRBV7-2 TGTGCCAGCAGCTTATCCACTAGGGGAGAGACCCAGTACTTC CASSLSTRGETQYF
TRBJ2-6 18 - many TRBV5-2 TGTGCCAGCAATCGAACAGGAGAGTACACAAAGTCGGGCCAACGTCCTGACTTC CASNRTGEYTKSGQRPDF
TRBJ1-2 17 - many TRBV6-1 TGTGCCAGCAGTGAAGTGGGGGAATGTAGAAAGACCTATGGCTACACCTTC CASSEVGECRKTYGYTF
TRBJ1-2 12 - many TRBV9 TGTGCCAGCAGCGTAGGGTCGGGCGGCTACACCTTC CASSVGSGGYTF
TRBJ1-6 12 - many TRBV5-6 TGTGCCAGCAGTACCCCCGCGGGCTACCTCCACTTT CASSTPAGYLHF
TRBJ2-7 19 - - TRBV6-5 TGTGCCACTCTGGGCCCCGGGACGATTCAGCCACTTGCCTCCTACGAGCAGTACTTC CATLGPGTIQPLASYEQYF
TRBJ2-1 12 TRBD1 - TRBV24-1 TGTGCCACCACGCAGACAGGGAATGAGCAGTTCTTC CATTQTGNEQFF